The following is a T cell receptor beta chain sequence with its context. This clone's antigen is unknown. A read error may be the cause here, since a much bigger clone is one base away. The record originates from a study of molecular identifiers for immune sequencing clone quantification (dated by TCRdb to 2016 to 2018). Study-level background: For a replicate experiment, the RNA from either 20,000 or 100,000 naive CD8 T cells was divided into five aliquots, and four of those aliquots went on to sequencing. This methods study used CD8 T cells to benchmark TCR RNA copy counting and molecular-identifier clustering-based TCR repertoire sequencing (MIDCIRS).

Library preparation used PCR. For sequencing, an Illumina HiSeq 4000 was employed. Preparation of bulk TCR libraries followed a previously described approach, with the TCR primers listed in Table S5. Total RNA was purified with the Qiagen AllPrep DNA/RNA kit. Reads from multiple sequencing runs of the same library were pooled before analysis. Per the authors' processing: Reads were retained only if the reads had an exact TCR constant sequence, and the retained reads were trimmed to 150 nt and grouped according to their 12-nt molecular barcodes. Within each barcode group, reads were sub-clustered at a 15% Levenshtein threshold, and quality-weighted consensus sequences were built per RNA molecule. Non-functional sequences were removed, as were lower-count sequences one edit away from another. Barcode sub-clusters with fewer than 20% of the maximum read count were removed, based on fitting two negative binomial distributions. Using fastp trimming at Q25 and MiXCR clonotype assembly, TCRdb reanalyzed the public sequencing data and kept in-frame beta chains. All rows with the same CDR3 protein become a single entry with the most common DNA and genes. The V and J calls follow TCRdb's processing rather than the paper's. In this sample the table shows approximately 60,000 distinct CDR3 sequences, about 19% of which occur a single time. Jointly, the top ten make up 1.4% of the sample.

Libraries of naive CD8 T cells were built from approximately 20,000 to 980,000 sorted cells, with 10%, 30% or 50% of the purified RNA used. Naive CD8 T cells, defined as CD8+CD4-CCR7+CD45RA+, were FACS-sorted into RLT Plus buffer on a BD FACSAria II. Approximately eleven TCR copies' worth of Jurkat RNA were spiked into about 20,000-1,000,000 naive CD8 T cell samples to test detection sensitivity. CD8 T cells were enriched with RosetteSep CD8+ T Cell Enrichment Cocktail and Ficoll-Paque, followed by ACK red cell lysis. What the research found in general, with its limitations: Spiked-in Jurkat TCR RNA equal to a single cell's worth was reported to be detectable even within 1,100,000 naive CD8 T cells. Highly expanded clone sizes could be underestimated because identical TCR molecules may share a barcode. When barcode sub-clustering was not used, chimeric consensus sequences inflated TCR diversity, with chimeras reaching as high as 47%. Clones above 20 RNA copies held over 99% of molecules in CMV-specific effector cells but under 1% in naive cells. Modeling gave roughly 2.9 recovered TCR RNA copies per cell versus 8 to 10 by digital PCR, implying roughly 28% capture efficiency. Spiked-in Jurkat TCR RNA (around eleven copies' worth), which is not part of the donor repertoire, was contained in the naive libraries.

After removal of 6 bases from V and 8 bases from J, the junction retains 10 bases not matched to a gene. CDR1 and CDR2, per the germline V gene, are SGHAT and FQNNGV. The CDR3 covers 14 residues, taking in both the cysteine and the phenylalanine. CDR3 DNA is the only sequence kept; it has 42 bases, read in frame from the first base. In this chain, TRBV11-2 is recombined with TRBJ2-1; TRBD1 agrees with 7 junctional bases. The sequence was obtained from a human donor in good health. Some libraries in this study had Jurkat cell RNA spiked in. Sample: naive CD8+ T cells from blood, with Jurkat cell RNA spiked in. According to the study, the label for this sample's cell subset or site signals: FACS-sorted CD8+CD4-CCR7+CD45RA+ naive T cells. The CDR3 protein sequence reads: CASRALTGFDEQFF. The sequenced DNA: TGTGCCAGCAGGGCCCTGACAGGGTTCGATGAGCAGTTCTTC.